This is a list of T cell receptor beta chains from one sample in a study of blood T cell repertoires in COVID-19. The protocol was immunoSEQ multiplex PCR, while the TCRdb copy is restricted to in-frame clones and leaves out a portion. This sample has 150,000 to 200,000 clones, with 65% to 85% found just once. The sample consisted of peripheral blood. The receptor set was obtained from a human donor with acute or convalescent COVID-19. The donor label of this sample is uncertain. The conserved cysteine and the conserved F or W are not part of the CDR3 here. Fields, in order: J gene, clone size, V gene, CDR3 protein. The size of a clone is reported for some rows only, either as once, few or many, or as a class for expanded clones.

TRBJ1-4 | . | TRBV3-1/TRBV3-2 | ASSQDLNEKLF
TRBJ1-3 | . | TRBV18 | ASFSTGPGNTIY
TRBJ1-3 | . | TRBV10-1 | ASLTRQVILGNTIY
TRBJ1-1 | few | TRBV3-1/TRBV3-2 | ASSPRTGRVTEAF
TRBJ1-3 | . | TRBV28 | ASSLWASSSGNTIY
TRBJ1-3 | . | TRBV2 | ASSGWDRTVSGNTIY
TRBJ1-1 | once | TRBV4-1 | ASSQVYRGRNTEAF
TRBJ2-1 | . | TRBV5-4 | ASRYAGRFYNEQF
TRBJ1-5 | . | TRBV27 | ASSLRGETQPQH
TRBJ1-4 | once | TRBV11-3 | ASSLAGTGKSSTNEKLF
TRBJ2-1 | . | TRBV5-1 | ASRAGNEQF
TRBJ1-1 | . | TRBV6-1 | ASSVGQGGTEAF
TRBJ2-5 | . | TRBV20-1 | SATGKTQY
TRBJ2-3 | . | TRBV5-1 | ASSLLAGANTDTQY
TRBJ2-3 | . | TRBV6-5 | ASKPGQGVITQY
TRBJ2-3 | . | TRBV5-1 | ASSPGQFLGDSKDTQY
TRBJ1-2 | . | TRBV18 | ASSHTPSYGYT
TRBJ1-3 | . | TRBV5-5 | ASSFGTPTGNTIY
TRBJ1-1 | . | TRBV30 | AWTRDRNVPF
TRBJ1-2 | . | TRBV18 | ASSPQGGGDYGYT
TRBJ2-2 | . | TRBV5-1 | ASSPDSFGELF
TRBJ2-1 | . | TRBV3-1/TRBV3-2 | ASSQDWGGDEQF
TRBJ2-7 | . | TRBV18 | ASSPTPRSSYEQY
TRBJ1-2 | . | TRBV7-8 | ASSSGPGGGANYGYT
TRBJ2-7 | . | TRBV30 | AWSVRRSGQGYEQY
TRBJ1-1 | . | TRBV7-3 | ASSLDRDTEAF
TRBJ1-4 | . | TRBV15 | ATSRDPGWDEKLF
TRBJ2-5 | . | TRBV7-3 | ASSPGQGETQY
TRBJ1-4 | once | TRBV3-1/TRBV3-2 | ASSQGGEKLF
TRBJ2-7 | . | TRBV9 | ASSVNPGGSDEQY
TRBJ2-1 | once | TRBV6-4 | ASSLGTSPYNEQF
TRBJ2-1 | . | TRBV7-2 | ASSSGTSGGPNEQF
TRBJ1-5 | . | TRBV27 | ASRPTGGYQPQH
TRBJ1-5 | . | TRBV6-5 | ASSSTGGAYQPQH
TRBJ1-2 | . | TRBV2 | ASSLQGRSNSGYGYT
TRBJ1-5 | . | TRBV6-6 | ASSYTPSGGNQPQH
TRBJ1-1 | . | TRBV28 | ASSRGGTNTEAF
TRBJ2-1 | . | TRBV30 | ASRWTSGRNEQF
TRBJ2-1 | . | TRBV7-2 | ASSSQTSRRGNEQF
TRBJ1-1 | . | TRBV19 | ASSLRNTEAF
TRBJ2-7 | . | TRBV7-7 | ASSPGTGLFYEQY
TRBJ1-5 | . | TRBV6-5 | ASNVTGGSNQPQH
TRBJ2-3 | . | TRBV4-1 | ASSPRTSGGAADTQY
TRBJ1-2 | . | TRBV7-8 | ASSLDQGYYGYT
TRBJ2-7 | . | TRBV4-2 | ASSQDLGQTYEQY
TRBJ2-7 | . | TRBV6-5 | ASSYSTSGRSEQY
TRBJ2-1 | . | TRBV7-2 | ASKRLAGGQNEQF
TRBJ1-5 | . | TRBV28 | ASSLLSGDQPQH
TRBJ1-6 | . | TRBV6-5 | ASRTGTDYNSPLH
TRBJ2-3 | . | TRBV6-5 | ASHISGSTDTQY
TRBJ2-7 | few | TRBV12-1 | ASSSTWGQGLYEQY
TRBJ1-3 | . | TRBV4-1 | ASSFNPGDGGNTIY
TRBJ1-1 | . | TRBV6-5 | ASRTQRGGSTEAF
TRBJ1-1 | few | TRBV11-2 | ASSFRTGNPTEAF
TRBJ1-4 | few | TRBV6-5 | ASSWNRRDEKLF